This entry lists 31 T cell receptor beta chains sequenced from one sample in a study of T cells in narcolepsy. Some clones are missing from TCRdb's copy, which holds only in-frame ones; the method was immunoSEQ multiplex PCR. The sample holds just over 40,000 clones, approximately 90% seen once. The sample comprised CD45RA- memory CD4+ T cells from PBMCs. These receptors all come from a human donor with narcolepsy.

The chain recombines TRBV5-1 with TRBJ2-3; the D gene is possibly TRBD2 (6 bases). The germline CDR1 and CDR2 sequences are SGHRS and YFSETQ. The CDR3 is 13 amino acids. Trimming removed 7 bases at V and 1 base at J, with 10 bases between. The CDR3 here is CASGAGGTDTQYF. The CDR3 DNA reads TGCGCCAGCGGAGCGGGTGGCACAGATACGCAGTATTTT.

This clone appeared a single time. Other DNA sequences in this sample translate to the same CDR3. This chain joins TRBV7-9 and TRBJ2-6, with D hard to call. The CDR3 is 13 residues long. The V gene's germline CDR1 is SEHNR and CDR2 FQNEAQ (reference sequence). Trimming removed 4 bases from V and 1 base from J, with 2 bases in between. The CDR3 DNA sequence: TGTGCCAGCAGCTCTTCTGGGGCCAACGTCCTGACTTTC. It yields the protein CASSSSGANVLTF.

The chain is built from TRBV16 and TRBJ1-1, with D perhaps matching TRBD1 (6 bases). Trimming took 1 base from V and 3 from J, leaving 18 bases between them. The CDR3 consists of 17 residues. CDR1 and CDR2 (germline): KGHSY, FQNENV. The CDR3 bases are TGTGCCAGCAGCCAATTTACCAGGGGACGGACAGACACTGAAGCTTTCTTT. Translated: CASSQFTRGRTDTEAFF.

This rearrangement joins TRBV5-4 to TRBJ2-6; 7 bases map to TRBD2. V shed 6 bases and J 0 bases; nucleotides not matched to a gene: 9. Germline CDR1 SGHNT, CDR2 YYREEE (reference sequence). The CDR3 has 17 amino acids. As DNA, the CDR3 is TGTGCCAGCACCAAGGGTGGGAGGGGCTCTGGGGCCAACGTCCTGACTTTC. Amino acid sequence: CASTKGGRGSGANVLTF.

V and J are TRBV7-2 and TRBJ2-1, with 11 bases fitting TRBD2. CDR1 SGHTA and CDR2 FQGNSA come from the germline V gene. The CDR3 contains 15 residues. Losses at the gene ends were 5 bases for V and 4 bases for J; bases not matched to a gene: 4. CDR3 protein: CASSTSSGGYNEQFF. The CDR3, as DNA: TGTGCCAGCAGCACCTCTAGCGGGGGGTACAATGAGCAGTTCTTC.

The chain recombines TRBV6-1 with TRBJ1-5, with D tentatively TRBD1 (6 bases). The ends were cut back, 6 bases at V and 0 bases at J, with 6 bases in the middle. CDR3 length: 13 residues. Germline V lookup: CDR1 MNHNS, CDR2 SASEGT. The chain's CDR3 is CASSRGSNQPQHF. The CDR3 DNA is TGTGCCAGCAGCAGGGGTAGCAATCAGCCCCAGCATTTT.

This chain's CDR3 is CASSLEATYNEQFF. CDR3 DNA: TGCGCCAGCAGCTTGGAGGCTACTTACAATGAGCAGTTCTTC. The V and J genes are TRBV5-1 and TRBJ2-1; D ambiguous. V was shortened by 0 bases and J by 4 bases, with 8 bases between the two germline ends. This CDR3 has 14 amino acids. Germline V gives CDR1 SGHRS, CDR2 YFSETQ.

This clone is a singleton in its sample. The chain uses TRBV5-6 and TRBJ1-2; D is uncertain. In germline, CDR1 is SGHDT, CDR2 YYEEEE. Trimming removed 8 bases at V and 2 bases at J, with 13 bases between. This CDR3 is built from 13 residues. CDR3 loop: CASQDGRNYGYTF. The CDR3 bases are TGTGCCAGTCAGGACGGGAGAAACTATGGCTACACCTTC.

The gene calls are TRBV7-9 and TRBJ1-4; a weak D match, TRBD1 (6 bases). Germline V gene sequence: CDR1 SEHNR, CDR2 FQNEAQ (reference sequence). The CDR3 contains 16 residues. V was pared by 1 base and J by 4 bases, with 13 bases between. Written as DNA, the CDR3 is TGTGCCAGCAGCTTAGTGAGGGGGGCACATAATGAAAAACTGTTTTTT. Translated: CASSLVRGAHNEKLFF. Combining the CDR3 with reference TRBV7-9 and TRBJ1-4 gives the whole variable domain DTGVSQNPRHKITKRGQNVTFRCDPISEHNRLYWYRQTLGQGPEFLTYFQNEAQLEKSRLLSDRFSAERPKGSFSTLEIQRTEQGDSAMYLCASSLVRGAHNEKLFFGSGTQLSVL.

This chain connects TRBV19 to TRBJ2-7; 9 bases map to TRBD1. Trimming at V came to 4 bases and at J to 2 bases, leaving 3 bases not matched to a gene. The CDR3 contains 14 residues. Germline V gene data show CDR1 as LNHDA and CDR2 as SQIVND (reference sequence). As DNA, the CDR3 is TGTGCCAGTAGTACCCGGGACAGGGCCTACGAGCAGTACTTC. Translation gives CASSTRDRAYEQYF. The full variable domain, completed using reference TRBV19 and TRBJ2-7, is DGGITQSPKYLFRKEGQNVTLSCEQNLNHDAMYWYRQDPGQGLRLIYYSQIVNDFQKGDIAEGYSVSREKKESFPLTVTSAQKNPTAFYLCASSTRDRAYEQYFGPGTRLTVT.

About this clone itself: Other DNA variants within this sample encode the same CDR3. This chain links TRBV29-1 with TRBJ1-1, with 7 bases fitting TRBD1. The V and J ends lost 4 bases and 6 bases, in that order; junction bases with no gene match: 8. In germline, CDR1 is SQVTM, CDR2 ANQGSEA. CDR3 length: 13 residues. The CDR3 DNA follows: TGCAGCGTTGGCCTCGCCGGGACAGCTGAAGCTTTCTTT. Protein: CSVGLAGTAEAFF.

This rearrangement joins TRBV19 to TRBJ2-7; D unclear. Deletions cut 3 bases from V and 4 bases from J, with 19 bases between. Per the germline V gene, CDR1 is LNHDA and CDR2 is SQIVND (reference sequence). The CDR3 loop spans 16 amino acids. The CDR3 DNA is TGTGCCAGTAGTATCTCCGGTGCTCGAGAAGGGTACGAGCAGTACTTC. Amino acid sequence: CASSISGAREGYEQYF.

J is TRBJ2-7 and V is TRBV27; 9 bases match TRBD1. The length of the CDR3 is 14 residues. Trimming cost V 9 bases and J 2 bases; bases outside gene matches: 8. The germline CDR1 and CDR2 sequences are MNHEY and SMNVEV (reference sequence). This CDR3 is CARDTGTGPYEQYF. The CDR3 DNA reads as TGTGCCAGGGATACCGGGACAGGGCCCTACGAGCAGTACTTC.

The chain couples TRBV2 to TRBJ2-7; TRBD2 agrees at 8 bases. V was pared by 6 bases and J by 0 bases, with 16 bases of the junction left unmatched. This CDR3 is 18 amino acids long. Germline V gene sequence: CDR1 SNHLY, CDR2 FYNNEI. DNA of the CDR3: TGTGCCAGCAGCCTGGGTTCCCGGGGGGGCGGGAGCTCCTACGAGCAGTACTTC. Its protein product is CASSLGSRGGGSSYEQYF.

This chain connects TRBV19 to TRBJ2-7; D might be TRBD1 or TRBD2, each matching 7 bases. Trimming stripped 5 bases from V and 6 bases from J, with 20 bases between. Germline assignment: CDR1 LNHDA and CDR2 SQIVND (reference sequence). This CDR3 is built from 15 residues. The DNA of the CDR3 is TGTGCCAGTAGTCCCACGGGGGGACAGCCCTCCGAGCAGTACTTC. This codes for CASSPTGGQPSEQYF.

The V call is TRBV11-3, the J call TRBJ2-7; D is ambiguous. The CDR3 extends over 15 amino acids. V was cut by 4 bases and J by 9 bases, with 22 bases left in between. The germline CDR1 and CDR2 sequences are SGHNT and YENEEA. The CDR3 sequence: CASSSPPFGVVGQYF. The CDR3 DNA reads as TGTGCCAGCAGCTCTCCCCCTTTTGGGGTCGTTGGGCAGTACTTC. The full variable domain, with the rest looked up from reference TRBV11-3 and TRBJ2-7, is EAGVVQSPRYKIIEKKQPVAFWCNPISGHNTLYWYLQNLGQGPELLIRYENEEAVDDSQLPKDRFSAERLKGVDSTLKIQPAELGDSAVYLCASSSPPFGVVGQYFGPGTRLTVT.

This clone was seen a single time. The V and J genes are TRBV6-5 and TRBJ2-1; 8 bases map to TRBD2. The J segment lost 4 bases and the V segment lost 2 bases, leaving 4 bases of the junction unmatched. The germline V gene encodes CDR1 MNHEY and CDR2 SVGAGI. This CDR3 has 15 amino acids. The CDR3 is CASSYKAGAYNEQFF. In DNA form, the CDR3 reads TGTGCCAGCAGTTACAAAGCGGGAGCGTACAATGAGCAGTTCTTC.

The table lists this clone with a few counts. This rearrangement joins TRBV4-1 to TRBJ2-7; 7 bases align to TRBD1. Unmatched junction bases numbered 5, after V lost 1 base and J lost 2 bases. Germline lookup yields CDR1 MGHRA and CDR2 YSYEKL. CDR3 length equals 15 residues. The CDR3 coding sequence is TGCGCCAGCAGCCAAGGGGCAGGGGGAACCTACGAGCAGTACTTC. This encodes CASSQGAGGTYEQYF.

This clone was seen a handful of times. The chain uses TRBV6-5 and TRBJ2-7; D not resolved. The CDR3 contains 16 residues. Deletions cut 0 bases from V and 1 base from J, with 13 bases between. The germline CDR1 and CDR2 sequences are MNHEY and SVGAGI. CDR3 nucleotide sequence: TGTGCCAGCAGTTACTCGCTTCAGTCCTTTTCCTACGAGCAGTACTTC. It codes for CASSYSLQSFSYEQYF.

The chain couples TRBV19 to TRBJ1-1; D not certain. There are 15 residues in the CDR3. CDR1 and CDR2 (germline): LNHDA, SQIVND (reference sequence). Deletions cut 5 bases from V and 4 bases from J, with 17 bases between. Here the CDR3 reads CASSQPLRVTTEAFF. CDR3 coding DNA: TGTGCCAGTAGTCAACCACTAAGGGTTACCACTGAAGCTTTCTTT.

The rearrangement links TRBV7-3 to TRBJ2-5; D might be TRBD1 or TRBD2, each matching 5 bases. Trimming removed 3 bases at V and 5 bases at J, with 10 bases between. The CDR3 covers 13 residues. The germline V gene encodes CDR1 SGHTA and CDR2 FQGTGA. The CDR3 region is CASSFGAGETQYF. The CDR3 bases are TGTGCCAGCAGCTTTGGGGCGGGCGAGACCCAGTACTTC.

The chain combines TRBV18 with TRBJ1-2; tentatively, D is TRBD1 (6 bases). The length of the CDR3 is 16 residues. CDR1 and CDR2 from the germline V gene are KGHSH and LQKENI. Trimming took 6 bases from V and 3 from J, leaving 20 bases between them. The CDR3: CASSPIAGARDYGYTF. The CDR3, as DNA: TGTGCCAGCTCCCCTATCGCGGGGGCGCGCGACTATGGCTACACCTTC.

This chain uses TRBV5-4 with TRBJ2-3; D remains ambiguous. V was cut by 4 bases and J by 0 bases, with 3 bases left in between. CDR3 length equals 12 residues. Germline lookup yields CDR1 SGHNT and CDR2 YYREEE (reference sequence). CDR3 residues: CASSLSTDTQYF. DNA of the CDR3: TGTGCCAGCAGCCTTAGCACAGATACGCAGTATTTT.

The V gene is TRBV25-1, the J gene TRBJ2-3; D unresolved. Germline-derived CDR1 and CDR2 are MGHDK and SYGVNS. Deletions cut 4 bases from V and 5 bases from J, with 10 bases between. This CDR3 comprises 13 residues. The CDR3 DNA sequence: TGTGCCAGCAGTGCCTTTTCTAGAGATACGCAGTATTTT. Protein: CASSAFSRDTQYF.

CDR3 DNA sequence: TGTGCCAGCAGAAGCAGACAGGGGGCGAAGTATGGCTACACCTTC. Its translation: CASRSRQGAKYGYTF. This rearrangement joins TRBV7-8 to TRBJ1-2; 10 nucleotides align to TRBD1. Germline V gene lookup returns CDR1 SGHVS and CDR2 FQNEAQ. V was pared by 6 bases and J by 5 bases, with 9 bases of the junction left unmatched. The CDR3 runs to 15 residues.

The chain combines TRBV5-4 with TRBJ1-5; no reliable D call. Looked up from germline, CDR1 is SGHNT and CDR2 is YYREEE (reference sequence). Trimming removed 0 bases at V and 3 bases at J, with 7 bases between. This CDR3 spans 14 amino acids. The CDR3 DNA reads TGTGCCAGCAGCTTGGCGGGGTTCAATCAGCCCCAGCATTTT. Encoded protein: CASSLAGFNQPQHF.

CDR3 amino acids: CASSIDGGRETQYF. The CDR3 nucleotides are TGTGCCAGTAGTATAGATGGAGGGAGGGAGACCCAGTACTTC. The gene calls are TRBV19 and TRBJ2-5; possible D gene TRBD2, 6 bases. Trimming stripped 0 bases from V and 5 bases from J, with 10 bases between. The CDR3 sequence is 14 residues long. CDR1 and CDR2 (germline): LNHDA, SQIVND (reference sequence).

This clone came up once. This chain connects TRBV18 to TRBJ2-6; D not certain. Germline loops: CDR1 KGHSH, CDR2 LQKENI. This CDR3 is built from 17 residues. Trimming shortened V by 6 bases and J by 0 bases, and 15 bases separated the two germline ends. CDR3 sequence: CASSTALYPSGANVLTF. CDR3 DNA sequence: TGTGCCAGCTCTACAGCGCTATACCCCTCTGGGGCCAACGTCCTGACTTTC.

This clone was picked up a small number of times. The genes are TRBV7-8 and TRBJ2-5, with 11 bases aligning to TRBD2. Losses at the gene ends were 5 bases for V and 0 bases for J; bases not matched to a gene: 14. Germline CDR1 is SGHVS and CDR2 is FQNEAQ. This CDR3 has 19 amino acids. The CDR3 loop is CASSPPRRLAGTYQETQYF. Written as DNA, the CDR3 is TGTGCCAGCAGCCCTCCCCGGAGACTAGCGGGGACCTACCAAGAGACCCAGTACTTC.

V and J are TRBV7-2 and TRBJ1-5; 9 bases are shared with TRBD1. The CDR3 is made up of 17 amino acids. The J segment lost 2 bases and the V segment lost 5 bases, leaving 10 bases of the junction unmatched. Germline CDR1 is SGHTA and CDR2 is FQGNSA. CDR3 region: CASSLGQGGLGNQPQHF. In DNA form, the CDR3 reads TGTGCCAGCAGCCTGGGACAGGGCGGATTGGGCAATCAGCCCCAGCATTTT.

The chain joins TRBV5-1 to TRBJ1-2; D call uncertain. The CDR3 covers 16 residues. Germline assignment: CDR1 SGHRS and CDR2 YFSETQ. V was trimmed by 0 bases and J by 3 bases, leaving 15 bases between them. In DNA, the CDR3 is TGCGCCAGCAGCTTGGTCGGAGTTAGTGAGGACTATGGCTACACCTTC. Protein sequence: CASSLVGVSEDYGYTF.